Listed below are T cell receptor beta chains from one sample, sequenced in a study of blood T cell repertoires in COVID-19. Assay: immunoSEQ multiplex PCR; the TCRdb copy retains only in-frame clones and omits some. Of hundreds of thousands of clones listed, around 87% are singletons. What was sequenced was PBMCs or T cells enriched from blood (not recorded which). The origin of the receptors is a middle-aged man in a cohort exposed to, infected with or recovered from COVID-19 (not recorded which). CDR3s include the opening cysteine and the closing phenylalanine or tryptophan. The D gene is left open where the match is weak. Size is stated for part of the rows, as once, few or many counts, or as a class when the clone is expanded.

J | D | size | V | DNA | CDR3
TRBJ1-5 | TRBD1 | many | TRBV25-1 | TGTGCCAGCAGGCCCTCGGGACAGGGGCATCAGCCCCAGCATTTT | CASRPSGQGHQPQHF
TRBJ2-5 | NA | NA | TRBV9 | TGTGCCAGCAGCGGAACGACAGGGAGGCAAGAGACCCAGTACTTC | CASSGTTGRQETQYF
TRBJ1-2 | TRBD1 | NA | TRBV13 | TGTGCCAGCAGCCCCCCGGGACAGGGAATCGGTGGCTACACCTTC | CASSPPGQGIGGYTF
TRBJ1-5 | NA | NA | TRBV6-1 | TGTGCCAGCAGTGATACAGGGAGGGATCAGCCCCAGCATTTT | CASSDTGRDQPQHF
TRBJ2-7 | NA | NA | TRBV10-2 | TGCGCCAGCATGGGAGAGTCCTACGAGCAGTACTTC | CASMGESYEQYF
TRBJ2-7 | TRBD2 | once | TRBV27 | TGTGCCAGCAGTTTAGGTAAACCGGGACTAGCGGGAGTTAGGTCCTACGAGCAGTACTTC | CASSLGKPGLAGVRSYEQYF
TRBJ2-1 | NA | NA | TRBV21-1 | TGTGCCAGCAGCAAAAAAGGAATTAGCGGGAGGGGAGATGAGCAGTTCTTC | CASSKKGISGRGDEQFF
TRBJ2-7 | NA | few | TRBV6-1 | TGTGCCAGCAGTGAAGTCCGGGGTTCCGAGCAGTACTTC | CASSEVRGSEQYF
TRBJ1-1 | NA | NA | TRBV13 | TGTGCCAGCAGCTTAGTGGCCACTGAAGCTTTCTTT | CASSLVATEAFF
TRBJ2-7 | TRBD2 | NA | TRBV28 | TGTGCCAGCAGTTACGTCTCAATAGCGGGAGGCCTAACCTACGAGCAGTACTTC | CASSYVSIAGGLTYEQYF
TRBJ2-1 | TRBD2 | once | TRBV5-1 | TGCGCCAGCAACGAAGGGACTAGCGGTAACAATGAGCAGTTCTTC | CASNEGTSGNNEQFF
TRBJ2-1 | TRBD2 | once | TRBV6-4 | TGTGCCAGCGGGACTAGCCTAGAGGGTGAGCAGTTCTTC | CASGTSLEGEQFF
TRBJ2-7 | TRBD1 | once | TRBV5-1 | TGCGCCAGCAGCTTGGGACAGGGAGTGCCCTACGAGCAGTACTTC | CASSLGQGVPYEQYF
TRBJ1-2 | NA | NA | TRBV21-1 | TGTGCCAGCAGCAAAGGTCGCCAGAGGGACAGGGTCAACTATGGCTACACCTTC | CASSKGRQRDRVNYGYTF
TRBJ1-1 | NA | NA | TRBV5-1 | TGCGCCAGCACCCTCCCCGGGGTCACTGAAGCTTTCTTT | CASTLPGVTEAFF
TRBJ2-1 | TRBD2 | NA | TRBV3-1/TRBV3-2 | TGTGCCAGCAGCCAAGCCCCTAGCGGGGTCCCCAATGAGCAGTTCTTC | CASSQAPSGVPNEQFF
TRBJ1-2 | TRBD1 | NA | TRBV7-2 | TGTGCCAGCAGCTTAGCTAGGGGACAGGGAAACTATGGCTACACCTTC | CASSLARGQGNYGYTF
TRBJ1-5 | TRBD1 | NA | TRBV20-1 | TGCAGTGCTAGTCCGGGACAGGGGGCACGGGGCAATCAGCCCCAGCATTTT | CSASPGQGARGNQPQHF
TRBJ2-3 | NA | NA | TRBV10-3 | TGTGCCATCAGGGGGACATCTAATACGCAGTATTTT | CAIRGTSNTQYF
TRBJ2-1 | TRBD2 | once | TRBV11-2 | TGTGCCAGCAGCTTAGTCGGGAGGGCCTACTACAATGAGCAGTTCTTC | CASSLVGRAYYNEQFF
TRBJ2-7 | TRBD2 | NA | TRBV5-1 | TGCGCCAGCAGCTTTACTAGCGGGAGATACGAGCAGTACTTC | CASSFTSGRYEQYF
TRBJ1-5 | NA | NA | TRBV2 | TGTGCCAGCAGCGCCGGGACACAGGTAATTGGCAATCAGCCCCAGCATTTT | CASSAGTQVIGNQPQHF
TRBJ1-3 | NA | NA | TRBV30 | TGTGCCTGGAGTATTGCGGTTCAGGGTTCGACCATATATTTT | CAWSIAVQGSTIYF
TRBJ1-6 | TRBD1 | NA | TRBV2 | TGTGCCAGCAGTGGACGGACAGGGGCCGGGTCACCCCTCCACTTT | CASSGRTGAGSPLHF
TRBJ2-1 | TRBD1 | NA | TRBV27 | TGTGCCAGCCGGACACAGGGGGTCTACAATGAGCAGTTCTTC | CASRTQGVYNEQFF
TRBJ2-7 | NA | NA | TRBV2 | TGTGCCAGCAGCACGGGCGACGGGGGTATCTACGAGCAGTACTTC | CASSTGDGGIYEQYF
TRBJ2-1 | NA | NA | TRBV27 | TGTGCCAGCAGCCTCTCTTATACAGACAATGAGCAGTTCTTC | CASSLSYTDNEQFF
TRBJ1-5 | NA | NA | TRBV29-1 | TGCAGCGTTGCTTCAGGGCAAAACAATCAGCCCCAGCATTTT | CSVASGQNNQPQHF
TRBJ2-3 | TRBD1 | NA | TRBV24-1 | TGTGCCACCAGTTCGTCCGGGACAGACGGAGATACGCAGTATTTT | CATSSSGTDGDTQYF
TRBJ2-7 | TRBD1 | NA | TRBV28 | TGTGCCAGCAGTCCCGCGGGGACAGGGGGCCACGAGCAGTACTTC | CASSPAGTGGHEQYF
TRBJ1-2 | TRBD1 | NA | TRBV7-9 | TGTGCCAGCAGCTTCTACAGGGGGCTCGGTAACTATGGCTACACCTTC | CASSFYRGLGNYGYTF
TRBJ1-2 | NA | NA | TRBV6-6 | TGTGCCAGCAGTCACAGGAGTATACCAACTAACTATGGCTACACCTTC | CASSHRSIPTNYGYTF
TRBJ2-7 | NA | NA | TRBV5-4 | TGTGCCAGCAGCCCCAATTGGGGGCACGAGCAGTACTTC | CASSPNWGHEQYF
TRBJ1-2 | NA | NA | TRBV7-9 | TGTGCCAGCAGCTTAGACAGGGAATTAGTGAGAGGCTACACCTTC | CASSLDRELVRGYTF
TRBJ2-1 | TRBD2 | NA | TRBV11-2 | TGTGCCAGCAGCGCTGGGACTAGCGGGTACAATGAGCAGTTCTTC | CASSAGTSGYNEQFF
TRBJ2-3 | TRBD2 | NA | TRBV19 | TGTGCCAGTAGTACCCCCAGTCGGCTAGCGGGAGGGCTGACAGATACGCAGTATTTT | CASSTPSRLAGGLTDTQYF
TRBJ2-7 | TRBD2 | NA | TRBV28 | TGTGCCAGCACCCTGTCGCTAGCGGGAGGTGGCGAGCAGTACTTC | CASTLSLAGGGEQYF